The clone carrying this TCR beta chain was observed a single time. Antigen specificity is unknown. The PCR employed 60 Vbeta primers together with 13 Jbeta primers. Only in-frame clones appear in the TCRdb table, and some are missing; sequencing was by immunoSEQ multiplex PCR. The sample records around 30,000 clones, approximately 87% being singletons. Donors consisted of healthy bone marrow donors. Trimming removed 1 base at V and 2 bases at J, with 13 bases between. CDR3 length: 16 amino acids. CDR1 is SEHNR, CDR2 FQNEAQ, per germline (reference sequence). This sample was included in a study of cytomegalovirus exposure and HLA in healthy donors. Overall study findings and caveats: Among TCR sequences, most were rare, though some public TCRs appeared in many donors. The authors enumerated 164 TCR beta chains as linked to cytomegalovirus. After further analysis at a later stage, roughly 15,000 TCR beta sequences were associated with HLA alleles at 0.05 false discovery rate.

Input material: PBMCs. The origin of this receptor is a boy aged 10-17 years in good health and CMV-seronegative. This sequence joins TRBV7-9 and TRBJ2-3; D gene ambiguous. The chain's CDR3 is CASSLEALSYTDTQYF. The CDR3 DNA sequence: TGTGCCAGCAGCTTAGAAGCGCTCAGTTACACAGATACGCAGTATTTT.